Listed here are 11 T cell receptor beta chains from one sample, sequenced in a study of beta chain features in type 1 diabetes. Their antigens remain unidentified. General study results and limits: Among patients with Type 1 diabetes, TCRB CDR3s were moderately but significantly shorter in every one of the four CD4+ subsets.

The study reverse transcribed the entire isolated RNA, so it sequenced expressed TCRB transcripts. TCRdb keeps only in-frame clones here, not all; method: immunoSEQ multiplex PCR. The repertoire includes hundreds of thousands of clones, approximately 12% of them detected once, and about 0.01% sits in the top ten. The specimen sequenced was naive CD4+ T cells from blood. Source of these receptors: a woman between 18 and 29 years old with type 1 diabetes.

This chain uses TRBV7-2 with TRBJ1-2, with a weak D call TRBD1 (5 bases). Between the trimmed V and J ends, which lost 5 bases and 6 bases, there was a span of 19 bases. The CDR3 covers 15 residues. Germline CDR1 is SGHTA and CDR2 is FQGNSA. The CDR3 DNA reads TGTGCCAGCAGCCGCGATACTACAGGCGTTCATGGCTACACCTTC. Translation gives CASSRDTTGVHGYTF.

The chain employs TRBV18 and TRBJ1-3, with D possibly TRBD1 on 6 matching bases. Germline CDR1 reads KGHSH; CDR2 reads LQKENI. The ends were cut back, 3 bases at V and 0 bases at J, with 12 bases in the middle. The CDR3 has 16 residues. CDR3 coding DNA: TGTGCCAGCTCACCGTCTTCAGGGGCCTCTGGAAACACCATATATTTT. This codes for CASSPSSGASGNTIYF.

The chain has TRBV4-1 and TRBJ2-2; TRBD2 matches at 8 bases. CDR1 MGHRA and CDR2 YSYEKL come from the germline V gene. The V gene end was trimmed by 6 bases and the J gene end by 0 bases; junction bases not matched to a gene: 6. The CDR3 has 16 amino acids. This chain's CDR3 is CASSSQTSANTGELFF. In DNA form, the CDR3 reads TGCGCCAGCAGTTCACAGACTAGCGCGAACACCGGGGAGCTGTTTTTT.

The chain carries TRBV7-9 and TRBJ1-1, with 9 positions matching TRBD1. Germline CDR1 SEHNR, CDR2 FQNEAQ (reference sequence). Trimming took 4 bases from V and 3 from J; bases not matched to a gene: 6. This CDR3 has 15 amino acids. The CDR3 reads CASSSWDREDTEAFF. The CDR3, as DNA: TGTGCCAGCAGCTCATGGGACAGGGAGGACACTGAAGCTTTCTTT. The whole variable domain, filled in from reference TRBV7-9 and TRBJ1-1, reads DTGVSQNPRHKITKRGQNVTFRCDPISEHNRLYWYRQTLGQGPEFLTYFQNEAQLEKSRLLSDRFSAERPKGSFSTLEIQRTEQGDSAMYLCASSSWDREDTEAFFGQGTRLTVV.

The gene calls are TRBV4-3 and TRBJ2-5; the D is unclear. V was trimmed by 0 bases and J by 5 bases, leaving 13 bases between them. The CDR3 spans 15 residues. Germline V gene data show CDR1 as LGHNA and CDR2 as YSLEER. CDR3 residues: CASSQDRVEVETQYF. Here the CDR3 DNA reads TGCGCCAGCAGCCAAGATAGAGTTGAGGTGGAGACCCAGTACTTC.

V and J are TRBV2 and TRBJ1-1; weak D call: TRBD1 (6 bases). The CDR3 runs to 14 residues. Germline V CDR1 and CDR2: SNHLY, FYNNEI. Trimming pared 6 bases from V and 0 bases from J, leaving 11 bases between. The CDR3 DNA reads as TGTGCCAGCAGGGAGACAGGCCTGAACACTGAAGCTTTCTTT. Its translation is CASRETGLNTEAFF. Looking up the rest from reference TRBV2 and TRBJ1-1 gives the full variable domain: EPEVTQTPSHQVTQMGQEVILRCVPISNHLYFYWYRQILGQKVEFLVSFYNNEISEKSEIFDDQFSVERPDGSNFTLKIRSTKLEDSAMYFCASRETGLNTEAFFGQGTRLTVV.

The CDR3 sequence: CASSVSPQGHEQYF. In DNA form, the CDR3 reads TGTGCCAGCAGCGTATCCCCCCAGGGCCACGAGCAGTACTTC. The V call is TRBV9, the J call TRBJ2-7, with a weak D call TRBD1 (5 bases). There are 14 residues in the CDR3. Trimming stripped 1 base from V and 5 bases from J, with 13 bases between. CDR1 and CDR2 (germline): SGDLS, YYNGEE.

The chain carries TRBV30 and TRBJ2-1, with 7 bases lining up with TRBD2. The germline V gene has CDR1 GTSNPN and CDR2 SVGIG (reference sequence). The J segment lost 2 bases and the V segment lost 0 bases, leaving 7 bases of the junction unmatched. CDR3 size: 16 residues. CDR3 DNA: TGTGCCTGGAGTGTTGTAGCTAGCGGTGCCTACAATGAGCAGTTCTTC. The encoded protein is CAWSVVASGAYNEQFF.

This clone turned up a few times. J is TRBJ2-1 and V is TRBV4-2; 12 positions match TRBD2. Germline V gives CDR1 LGHNA, CDR2 YNFKEQ. J was trimmed by 6 bases and V by 2 bases; bases with no gene match: 5. The CDR3 has 16 residues. The DNA of the CDR3 is TGTGCCAGCAGCCAACCGACTAGCGGGAGCGGCAATGAGCAGTTCTTC. It specifies CASSQPTSGSGNEQFF.

This clone occurred a few times. The V call is TRBV4-3, the J call TRBJ1-5, with unresolved D. CDR3 length: 13 residues. Trimming stripped 0 bases from V and 3 bases from J, with 3 bases between. Germline loops: CDR1 LGHNA, CDR2 YSLEER. CDR3 DNA sequence: TGCGCCAGCAGCCAAGAGGCCAATCAGCCCCAGCATTTT. This sequence encodes CASSQEANQPQHF.

V is TRBV9 and J is TRBJ2-5; TRBD1 matches at 8 bases. The length of the CDR3 is 17 residues. The V gene end was trimmed by 3 bases and the J gene end by 2 bases; junction bases not matched to a gene: 12. The germline gives CDR1 SGDLS, CDR2 YYNGEE. CDR3 nucleotide sequence: TGTGCCAGCAGCGGGTCCGTAGCAGGGGGCGGGCAAGAGACCCAGTACTTC. Amino acid sequence: CASSGSVAGGGQETQYF.